The 17 T cell receptor beta chains below all came from one sample that was sequenced in a study of response to subunit inactivated influenza vaccine. TCRdb fed the RT-PCR reads into MiXCR, producing one record per CDR3 protein. The sample consists of 400,000 to 650,000 distinct CDR3 sequences, approximately 6.9% of them appearing once. The material sequenced was PBMCs from blood, taken less than 30 months after vaccination. The receptors were gathered from a man aged 45-69 years who received an inactivated influenza vaccine.

The rearrangement uses TRBV20-1 and TRBJ2-1; D possibly corresponds to TRBD1 (6 bases). This CDR3 is built from 13 residues. With 1 base removed from V and 4 bases from J, the gap between germline ends came to 8 bases. CDR1 is DFQATT and CDR2 is SNEGSKA in the germline V gene (reference sequence). The CDR3, as DNA: TGCAGTGCTAGAGCGGGACATTACAATGAGCAGTTCTTC. Its translation: CSARAGHYNEQFF.

The chain joins TRBV27 to TRBJ2-2; 8 bases are shared with TRBD1. This CDR3 contains 17 residues. Germline-derived CDR1 and CDR2 are MNHEY and SMNVEV (reference sequence). The J segment lost 1 base and the V segment lost 4 bases, leaving 8 bases of the junction unmatched. DNA for the CDR3: TGTGCCAGCAGTTCCTTCTGGGACAGGAGGAACACCGGGGAGCTGTTTTTT. It specifies CASSSFWDRRNTGELFF.

This clonotype was seen a few times. The chain combines TRBV29-1 with TRBJ1-2, with 10 bases fitting TRBD1. The junction had 12 bases not matched to a gene; V was cut back by 5 bases and J by 6 bases. The CDR3 has 15 amino acids. The V gene's germline CDR1 is SQVTM and CDR2 ANQGSEA. CDR3 protein: CSVPVTGTGEDGYTF. CDR3 sequence (DNA): TGCAGCGTTCCTGTAACCGGGACAGGGGAGGATGGCTACACCTTC. Using reference TRBV29-1 and TRBJ1-2 for the parts outside the CDR3, the full variable domain is SAVISQKPSRDICQRGTSLTIQCQVDSQVTMMFWYRQQPGQSLTLIATANQGSEATYESGFVIDKFPISRPNLTFSTLTVSNMSPEDSSIYLCSVPVTGTGEDGYTFGSGTRLTVV.

This chain links TRBV10-1 with TRBJ1-1; D perhaps matches TRBD1 (6 bases). CDR3 length: 13 residues. V was pared by 4 bases and J by 3 bases, with 9 bases between. Germline lookup yields CDR1 WNHNN and CDR2 SYGVQD (reference sequence). The CDR3 DNA follows: TGCGCCAGCAGTGGGGGGCCCGACACTGAAGCTTTCTTT. As protein: CASSGGPDTEAFF.

This clonotype was counted between two and nine times. The chain recombines TRBV27 with TRBJ2-3, with 8 bases matching TRBD1. After removal of 3 bases from V and 4 bases from J, the junction contained 9 bases not matched to a gene. The V gene's germline CDR1 is MNHEY and CDR2 SMNVEV (reference sequence). The CDR3 is 16 amino acids. CDR3 sequence (DNA): TGTGCCAGCAGTTTGACCGGGACAGGCGCTGCAGATACGCAGTATTTT. Translated: CASSLTGTGAADTQYF.

The V and J genes are TRBV6-2 or TRBV6-3 and TRBJ2-7; no firm D call. V shed 5 bases and J shed 4 bases, with 15 bases lying between them. Germline V gene lookup returns CDR1 MNHEY and CDR2 SVGEGT. The CDR3 consists of 14 residues. In DNA form, the CDR3 reads TGTGCCAGCAGTGGCCAACGTTTGGGGTACGAGCAGTACTTC. Protein: CASSGQRLGYEQYF.

The gene calls are TRBV28 and TRBJ2-1; a possible D gene is TRBD2 (7 bases). Germline-derived CDR1 and CDR2 are MDHEN and SYDVKM. V lost 5 bases to trimming and J lost 7 bases, with 21 bases between them. CDR3 length: 16 residues. The CDR3 loop reads CASSPLGGGAWNEQFF. The CDR3 DNA is TGTGCCAGCAGTCCATTAGGTGGGGGGGCATGGAATGAGCAGTTCTTC.

The chain links TRBV4-3 to TRBJ1-1; unclear D gene. CDR1 LGHNA and CDR2 YSLEER come from the germline V gene. Trimming pared 3 bases from V and 2 bases from J, leaving 13 bases between. This CDR3 contains 15 residues. CDR3: CASSQGGKANTEAFF. The CDR3 DNA reads as TGCGCCAGCAGCCAGGGCGGGAAGGCTAACACTGAAGCTTTCTTT.

This clonotype was counted between two and nine times. The chain carries TRBV20-1 and TRBJ2-1; 8 nucleotides line up with TRBD1. CDR3 size: 14 residues. In germline, CDR1 is DFQATT, CDR2 SNEGSKA (reference sequence). V gave up 2 bases and J gave up 8 bases; unmatched junction bases: 8. As DNA, the CDR3 is TGCAGTGCTAGACGCAGGGGGCATCAGGATGAGCAGTTCTTC. This gives the protein CSARRRGHQDEQFF.

This clonotype occurred many times. As DNA, the CDR3 is TGTGCCAGCAGCCCTACAGGGAGTCACGCTTTCTTT. It translates to CASSPTGSHAFF. The V gene is TRBV28, the J gene TRBJ1-1; maybe TRBD1 (6 bases). The germline CDR1 and CDR2 sequences are MDHEN and SYDVKM. V was clipped by 6 bases and J by 11 bases, with 16 bases between them. The CDR3 is 12 residues long.

V and J are TRBV7-6 and TRBJ2-7; 8 bases fit TRBD1. The CDR3 consists of 18 residues. V shed 3 bases and J 3 bases; nucleotides not matched to a gene: 16. In germline, CDR1 is SGHVS, CDR2 FNYEAQ. CDR3 bases: TGTGCCAGCAGCTTGGATCAGACAGGGGATACTTTCTACTACGAGCAGTACTTC. Translation: CASSLDQTGDTFYYEQYF.

The rearrangement links TRBV4-2 to TRBJ2-1, with unresolved D. In germline, CDR1 is LGHNA, CDR2 YNFKEQ. The V end lost 4 bases, the J end lost 4 bases, and 14 bases lay between the germline ends. The CDR3 is 15 residues long. CDR3 nucleotides: TGTGCCAGCAGCCCCGAGCAGGAGATTTACAATGAGCAGTTCTTC. As protein: CASSPEQEIYNEQFF.

This clonotype was detected a few times. The chain carries TRBV10-1 and TRBJ2-1, with TRBD1 as a possible D gene (5 bases). V was clipped by 2 bases and J by 15 bases, with 14 bases between them. CDR1 is WNHNN, CDR2 SYGVQD, per germline (reference sequence). The CDR3 runs 12 residues. CDR3 residues: CASSEGQGIGFF. The CDR3 DNA is TGCGCCAGCAGTGAGGGCCAGGGTATAGGGTTCTTC.

About this clonotype itself: A read error is possible here, since a much larger clone lies one base away. This sequence joins TRBV28 and TRBJ1-2, with D possibly being TRBD1 (5 bases). The CDR3 is 14 amino acids. Germline CDR1 reads MDHEN; CDR2 reads SYDVKM. With 2 bases removed from V and 5 bases from J, the gap between germline ends came to 12 bases. The CDR3 is CASSLHSGRYGYTF. As DNA, the CDR3 is TGTGCCAGCAGTTTACATTCAGGGCGGTATGGCTACACCTTC.

This clonotype was counted a few times. This chain connects TRBV6-2 or TRBV6-3 to TRBJ2-7, with unresolved D. This CDR3 is 13 amino acids long. Germline loops: CDR1 MNHEY, CDR2 SVGEGT. The V and J ends lost 0 bases and 10 bases respectively, with 13 bases between them. This chain's CDR3 is CASSYSTLTDQYF. The CDR3 DNA is TGTGCCAGCAGTTACTCGACGTTGACGGACCAGTACTTC.

There are many counts of this clonotype. The chain combines TRBV20-1 with TRBJ2-5; 11 bases are a match to TRBD2. J gave up 2 bases and V 0 bases, and 5 bases lay outside the gene matches. The germline gives CDR1 DFQATT, CDR2 SNEGSKA (reference sequence). The CDR3 sequence is 16 residues long. The CDR3 region is CSARDRWTSGQETQYF. CDR3 nucleotide sequence: TGCAGTGCTAGAGATCGTTGGACTAGCGGGCAAGAGACCCAGTACTTC.

There are many counts of this clonotype. This rearrangement joins TRBV20-1 to TRBJ2-1, with 9 bases that match TRBD2. Per the germline V gene, CDR1 is DFQATT and CDR2 is SNEGSKA (reference sequence). The CDR3 extends over 15 amino acids. Unmatched junction bases numbered 7, after V lost 2 bases and J lost 5 bases. This CDR3 reads CSARSHSGRNNEQFF. CDR3 sequence (DNA): TGCAGTGCTAGATCTCACAGCGGGAGGAACAATGAGCAGTTCTTC.